This entry lists 15 T cell receptor beta chains sequenced from one sample in a study of blood T cell repertoires in COVID-19. The table came from immunoSEQ multiplex PCR; TCRdb's copy has only in-frame clones and leaves some out. This table holds 160,000 or so clones, roughly 90% found once. Sequencing was performed on peripheral blood. The receptor set was obtained from a man in his 60s with acute or convalescent COVID-19.

This CDR3 reads CASDRGTEPTYEQYF. The CDR3 DNA sequence: TGCGCCAGCGACCGCGGGACAGAACCAACCTACGAGCAGTACTTC. The chain uses TRBV5-1 and TRBJ2-7, with D perhaps TRBD1 (7 bases). This CDR3 region has 15 residues. Germline V lookup: CDR1 SGHRS, CDR2 YFSETQ. V shed 7 bases and J shed 2 bases, with 19 bases lying between them.

V and J are TRBV19 and TRBJ1-2; tentatively, D is TRBD1 (5 bases). Germline V CDR1 and CDR2: LNHDA, SQIVND (reference sequence). This CDR3 has 15 amino acids. V dropped 3 bases and J dropped 2 bases, with 13 bases sitting between them. DNA of the CDR3: TGTGCCAGTAGTATTAGTGGGGCGCGGAACTATGGCTACACCTTC. The encoded protein is CASSISGARNYGYTF. Full variable domain (remainder filled in from reference TRBV19 and TRBJ1-2): DGGITQSPKYLFRKEGQNVTLSCEQNLNHDAMYWYRQDPGQGLRLIYYSQIVNDFQKGDIAEGYSVSREKKESFPLTVTSAQKNPTAFYLCASSISGARNYGYTFGSGTRLTVV.

This chain links TRBV5-1 with TRBJ2-1, with D unresolved. This CDR3 contains 15 residues. V was trimmed by 0 bases and J by 1 base, leaving 8 bases between them. Germline CDR1 reads SGHRS; CDR2 reads YFSETQ. The DNA for the CDR3 is TGCGCCAGCAGCTTGGAATCGCAGTCCTACAATGAGCAGTTCTTC. Protein product: CASSLESQSYNEQFF.

The chain couples TRBV18 to TRBJ1-2, with TRBD1 matching over 7 bases. CDR3 size: 14 residues. Trimming removed 5 bases from V and 1 base from J; junction bases left unmatched: 4. Germline lookup yields CDR1 KGHSH and CDR2 LQKENI. CDR3 sequence (DNA): TGTGCCAGCTCAACCGCAGGGGGTAACTATGGCTACACCTTC. This codes for CASSTAGGNYGYTF.

CDR3 in amino acids: CAISEPLDSIHEQYF. CDR3 bases: TGTGCCATCAGTGAGCCTCTTGACAGTATCCACGAGCAGTACTTC. The chain joins TRBV10-3 to TRBJ2-7, with D possibly being TRBD1 (5 bases). The germline CDR1 and CDR2 sequences are ENHRY and SYGVKD. The V and J ends lost 2 bases and 5 bases respectively, with 16 bases between them. This CDR3 is 15 amino acids long.

In nucleotides, the CDR3 is TGTGCCAGCAGAGGGGCGGGACCCCGTAGCGGCTACACCTTC. It is translated as CASRGAGPRSGYTF. J is TRBJ1-2 and V is TRBV6-5, with D perhaps matching TRBD1 (5 bases). The CDR3 spans 14 residues. Germline assignment: CDR1 MNHEY and CDR2 SVGAGI. V gave up 6 bases and J gave up 8 bases, with 19 bases separating them.

The rearrangement uses TRBV6-6 and TRBJ1-2; TRBD1 matches at 10 bases. The trim removed 3 bases at V and 2 bases at J, leaving 6 bases unmatched. The CDR3 is made up of 16 amino acids. Germline V CDR1 and CDR2: MNHNY, SVGAGI (reference sequence). The CDR3 reads CASSYATGGNNYGYTF. The CDR3 coding sequence is TGTGCCAGCAGTTATGCGACAGGGGGCAACAACTATGGCTACACCTTC.

This chain uses TRBV3-1 (or the pseudogene TRBV3-2) with TRBJ1-5; a possible D gene is TRBD1 (5 bases). Germline V gene sequence: CDR1 LGHDT, CDR2 YNNKEL (reference sequence). V was cut by 6 bases and J by 0 bases, with 12 bases left in between. The CDR3 is 15 amino acids. In DNA, the CDR3 is TGTGCCAGCAGTCGAACAGGATATAGCAATCAGCCCCAGCATTTT. As protein: CASSRTGYSNQPQHF.

The V and J genes are TRBV5-1 and TRBJ2-7; 10 nucleotides match TRBD1. J was trimmed by 3 bases and V by 0 bases; bases with no gene match: 3. The germline gives CDR1 SGHRS, CDR2 YFSETQ. There are 15 residues in the CDR3. CDR3 region: CASSLGGTGVYEQYF. CDR3 nucleotide sequence: TGCGCCAGCAGCTTGGGAGGGACAGGGGTCTACGAGCAGTACTTC.

The rearrangement links TRBV19 to TRBJ1-2; possible D gene TRBD1, 5 bases. This CDR3 comprises 13 residues. Germline V gene lookup returns CDR1 LNHDA and CDR2 SQIVND (reference sequence). The V end lost 3 bases, the J end lost 4 bases, and 9 bases lay between the germline ends. CDR3 sequence reads: CASSMGRAYGYTF. The CDR3 nucleotides read TGTGCCAGTAGTATGGGGCGCGCCTATGGCTACACCTTC.

The chain combines TRBV6-5 with TRBJ1-2; D is possibly TRBD1 (5 bases). Trimming left V 5 bases short and J 3 bases short, with 16 bases between. CDR1 is MNHEY and CDR2 is SVGAGI in the germline V gene. CDR3 length: 15 residues. The DNA for the CDR3 is TGTGCCAGCAGTAACCCCAGGGCAGGATACTATGGCTACACCTTC. Protein: CASSNPRAGYYGYTF.

The CDR3 protein is CASSLSGYEQYF. The DNA of the CDR3 is TGTGCCAGCAGCTTATCGGGGTACGAGCAGTACTTC. This chain links TRBV7-9 with TRBJ2-7, with D tentatively TRBD2 (5 bases). V was trimmed by 2 bases and J by 4 bases, leaving 6 bases between them. CDR1 is SEHNR, CDR2 FQNEAQ, per germline (reference sequence). The CDR3 covers 12 residues.

This clone was counted between two and nine times. The V and J genes are TRBV6-7 and TRBJ1-6; no clear D. TRBV6-7 is an open reading frame whose function is uncertain. The CDR3 extends over 17 amino acids. The ends were cut back, 4 bases at V and 0 bases at J, with 13 bases in the middle. As DNA, the CDR3 is TGTGCCAGCAGTTGGCCTCAGGTCAGCTCCTATAATTCACCCCTCCACTTT. Residues: CASSWPQVSSYNSPLHF.

The rearrangement uses TRBV11-2 and TRBJ1-4, with a tentative D call TRBD1 (5 bases). This CDR3 has 13 amino acids. Trimming took 2 bases from V and 8 from J, leaving 9 bases between them. Germline assignment: CDR1 SGHAT and CDR2 FQNNGV. The CDR3, as DNA: TGTGCCAGCAGCTTAATTTCAGGGGAAAAACTGTTTTTT. This gives the protein CASSLISGEKLFF. The variable domain in full, with the rest retrieved from reference TRBV11-2 and TRBJ1-4, is EAGVAQSPRYKIIEKRQSVAFWCNPISGHATLYWYQQILGQGPKLLIQFQNNGVVDDSQLPKDRFSAERLKGVDSTLKIQPAKLEDSAVYLCASSLISGEKLFFGSGTQLSVL.

This rearrangement joins TRBV9 to TRBJ1-5; D possibly corresponds to TRBD1 (5 bases). This CDR3 is built from 15 residues. Germline-derived CDR1 and CDR2 are SGDLS and YYNGEE. Trimming removed 0 bases at V and 0 bases at J, with 7 bases between. This chain's CDR3 is CASSVAGGSNQPQHF. CDR3 DNA sequence: TGTGCCAGCAGCGTAGCCGGGGGTAGCAATCAGCCCCAGCATTTT.